The entry below gives a single T cell receptor (beta chain) sequence along with its context. No cognate antigen has been identified for it. The sample holds no much larger clone one base away, and base qualities are not on file. The library was produced with the immunoSEQ multiplex PCR assay. Entries here come from immuneACCESS through TCRdb and include only in-frame sequences with V and J called. Some clones fail to appear in such tables; in the studies checked, an unresolved V gene covers under half of the shortfall, and the cause of the remainder is unknown. This sample gives more than 25,000 clones in total; nearly 90% of them show up just once. About 3.6% of the sample comes from the top ten. The entry originates in a study of control samples from healthy donors and cancer patients (dated by TCRdb to the early 2020s). The CDR3 runs 14 amino acids, cysteine and phenylalanine included. The CDR3 DNA has 42 bases and is translated from base 1. Per the germline V gene, SGHDN is the CDR1 and FVKESK is the CDR2. V was cut back by 1 base and J by 6 bases, leaving a gap of 12 bases between them.

Recombination linked TRBV14 to TRBJ1-1; the D gene is not confidently resolved. The sample taken for sequencing was formalin-fixed, paraffin-embedded tissue. This TCR was recovered from a female donor with melanoma. At the DNA level, the sequence is TGTGCCAGCAGCCAAGCATTGACACGCTCTGAAGCTTTCTTT. Its coded protein is CASSQALTRSEAFF.